This is a list of T cell receptor beta chains from one sample in a study of blood T cell repertoires in COVID-19. The table came from immunoSEQ multiplex PCR; TCRdb's copy has only in-frame clones and leaves some out. Found here are 250,000 or so clones, nearly 90% of them singletons; the top ten hold 4% to 5%. Sequences were obtained from peripheral blood. The origin of the receptors is a woman in her forties who had recovered from COVID-19. Each CDR3 is given with its conserved first and last residue. Part of the rows lack a size; the others show once, few, many or a class for expanded clones.

j_call clone_size cdr3_length v_call cdr3_aa
TRBJ2-3 once 17 TRBV7-3 CASSPNRASGSTDTQYF
TRBJ2-7 - 16 TRBV28 CASSLESGTGFYEQYF
TRBJ1-5 - 13 TRBV29-1 CSVGGDSNQPQHF
TRBJ1-2 - 12 TRBV7-8 CASSLISYGYTF
TRBJ2-7 - 12 TRBV5-5 CASSLSGYEQYF
TRBJ2-3 - 16 TRBV19 CASTEPQGASTDTQYF
TRBJ2-5 - 11 TRBV11-2 CASSIQETQYF
TRBJ2-1 - 16 TRBV10-1 CASIREGRCSYNEQFF
TRBJ2-3 - 18 TRBV19 CASSIRLAGATSTDTQYF
TRBJ1-2 - 15 TRBV9 CASSERGTGGDGYTF
TRBJ2-7 once 13 TRBV2 CASSPDNFYEQYF
TRBJ2-7 - 15 TRBV5-1 CASSWAQGSSYEQYF
TRBJ2-1 - 12 TRBV6-2/TRBV6-3 CASSSPYNEQFF
TRBJ2-1 - 21 TRBV24-1 CATSDSSPDKRLRGDYNEQFF
TRBJ2-1 - 14 TRBV9 CASSLIAENNEQFF
TRBJ1-2 - 11 TRBV12-3/TRBV12-4 CASSLDGGYTF
TRBJ2-5 - 14 TRBV6-4 CASRIRDSQETQYF
TRBJ1-1 once 13 TRBV19 CASSDRGNTEAFF
TRBJ1-1 once 15 TRBV5-6 CASRRDSDMNTEAFF
TRBJ1-6 - 16 TRBV5-1 CASSWDRESYNSPLHF
TRBJ1-1 - 15 TRBV7-2 CASSLERGRDTEAFF
TRBJ2-7 - 17 TRBV5-6 CASSFQISGGSSYEQYF
TRBJ2-3 once 15 TRBV2 CAIAQLGTPTDTQYF
TRBJ1-1 - 14 TRBV7-6 CASSALFTGTEAFF
TRBJ2-2 - 15 TRBV5-1 CASSTWDRDTGELFF
TRBJ1-2 - 17 TRBV2 CASSELGRRAINYGYTF
TRBJ2-4 - 17 TRBV3-1/TRBV3-2 CASSQGTSGLAKNIQYF
TRBJ1-5 - 14 TRBV19 CASSIALSNQPQHF
TRBJ2-4 once 13 TRBV11-2 CASSAWDRADVYF
TRBJ1-5 - 15 TRBV6-5 CASSLDKYSNQPQHF
TRBJ2-2 - 16 TRBV7-6 CASSLVRGGNTGELFF
TRBJ2-1 - 14 TRBV10-3 CAISSSGSPNEQFF
TRBJ1-5 - 13 TRBV6-5 CASSRDRDQPQHF
TRBJ2-5 - 16 TRBV6-2/TRBV6-3 CASSYSLGTSRETQYF
TRBJ2-7 - 16 TRBV28 CASRLTGTSGGYEQYF
TRBJ2-7 - 12 TRBV2 CASQGQVYEQYF
TRBJ1-1 - 14 TRBV14 CASSHFTRGTEAFF
TRBJ1-5 - 12 TRBV27 CAGQGVNQPQHF
TRBJ1-5 - 15 TRBV28 CASRWRGGLVQPQHF
TRBJ2-1 - 15 TRBV6-1 CASSDWADSYNEQFF
TRBJ2-2 - 13 TRBV2 CASRGGVTGELFF
TRBJ1-1 few 13 TRBV6-2/TRBV6-3 CASSRQGRTEAFF
TRBJ2-1 - 18 TRBV7-2 CASSTKLAGGLDYNEQFF
TRBJ2-3 - 18 TRBV19 CASSITTTGLREADTQYF
TRBJ2-7 - 10 TRBV23-1 CAHSGFEQYF
TRBJ2-1 - 16 TRBV4-3 CASSQDPTSGYNEQFF
TRBJ2-1 - 16 TRBV24-1 CATSIGDQRTYNEQFF
TRBJ2-7 - 16 TRBV5-6 CASSLASGGQDYEQYF